These T cell receptor beta chains were read from a single sample in a study of blood T cell repertoires in COVID-19. Method: immunoSEQ multiplex PCR; TCRdb's copy keeps in-frame clones and lacks some. The table has fewer than 600,000 clones, 75% to 90% seen once. Sequenced input: peripheral blood. These receptors originate from a man aged 18 to 29 with COVID-19, enrolled during active disease. The CDR3 runs from the conserved cysteine through the conserved F or W. Each record gives: clone size, J gene, V gene, D gene, CDR3 DNA, CDR3 protein. D genes are given only for firm matches. Some rows have no size entry. The others give once, few or many, or a class for an expanded clone.

abundance: -; j_gene: TRBJ2-4; v_gene: TRBV28; d_gene: TRBD1; CDR3nt: TGTGCCAGCAGTCCCGCCGGGACAGGGGGCAACATTCAGTACTTC; CDR3aa: CASSPAGTGGNIQYF
abundance: -; j_gene: TRBJ1-3; v_gene: TRBV14; d_gene: TRBD1; CDR3nt: TGTGCCAGCAGCGCCCAGGGGGCGCGGGGAAACACCATATATTTT; CDR3aa: CASSAQGARGNTIYF
abundance: -; j_gene: TRBJ1-1; v_gene: TRBV24-1; d_gene: -; CDR3nt: TGTGCCACCAGTGACGAGATGAACACTGAAGCTTTCTTT; CDR3aa: CATSDEMNTEAFF
abundance: -; j_gene: TRBJ2-4; v_gene: TRBV27; d_gene: TRBD2; CDR3nt: TGTGCCAGCAGCCTTGGACTAGCGGGAGGAAACATTCAGTACTTC; CDR3aa: CASSLGLAGGNIQYF
abundance: -; j_gene: TRBJ2-1; v_gene: TRBV24-1; d_gene: -; CDR3nt: TGTGCCACCAGTGACCTGAGGACTACCAATGAGCAGTTCTTC; CDR3aa: CATSDLRTTNEQFF
abundance: -; j_gene: TRBJ1-6; v_gene: TRBV27; d_gene: -; CDR3nt: TGTGCCAGCAGCCCGCTTATTGGCTCCCCACCCCTCCACTTT; CDR3aa: CASSPLIGSPPLHF
abundance: -; j_gene: TRBJ2-1; v_gene: TRBV9; d_gene: TRBD2; CDR3nt: TGTGCCAGCAGCGCAGAGGGACTAGCAAACAATGAGCAGTTCTTC; CDR3aa: CASSAEGLANNEQFF
abundance: -; j_gene: TRBJ1-5; v_gene: TRBV6-5; d_gene: -; CDR3nt: TGTGCCAGCAGGAACGGGGGGGCCGGGAATCAGCCCCAGCATTTT; CDR3aa: CASRNGGAGNQPQHF
abundance: -; j_gene: TRBJ2-7; v_gene: TRBV4-1; d_gene: -; CDR3nt: TGCGCCAGCAGCGTTTCCGTCCTCTACGAGCAGTACTTC; CDR3aa: CASSVSVLYEQYF
abundance: once; j_gene: TRBJ1-5; v_gene: TRBV2; d_gene: -; CDR3nt: TGTGCCAGCAGTGATTGGGAGAATCAGCCCCAGCATTTT; CDR3aa: CASSDWENQPQHF
abundance: -; j_gene: TRBJ2-7; v_gene: TRBV20-1; d_gene: -; CDR3nt: TGCAGTGCGGACAACTCCTACGAGCAGTACTTC; CDR3aa: CSADNSYEQYF
abundance: -; j_gene: TRBJ2-5; v_gene: TRBV3-1/TRBV3-2; d_gene: TRBD2; CDR3nt: TGTGCCAGCAGCCAAGATCAGGCGGGACTAATCCAAGGAGATCCTGAGACCCAGTACTTC; CDR3aa: CASSQDQAGLIQGDPETQYF